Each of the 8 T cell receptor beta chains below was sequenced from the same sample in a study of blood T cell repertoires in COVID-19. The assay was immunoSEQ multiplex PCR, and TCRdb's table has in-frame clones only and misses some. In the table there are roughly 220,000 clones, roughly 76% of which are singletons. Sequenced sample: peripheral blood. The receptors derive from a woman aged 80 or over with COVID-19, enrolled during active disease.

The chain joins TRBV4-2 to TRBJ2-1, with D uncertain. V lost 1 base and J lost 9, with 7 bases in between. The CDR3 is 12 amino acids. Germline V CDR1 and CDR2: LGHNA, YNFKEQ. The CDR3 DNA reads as TGTGCCAGCAGCCAAGCGGGTAGTGAGCAGTTCTTC. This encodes CASSQAGSEQFF.

This CDR3 reads CASSRNRHEAFF. DNA for the CDR3: TGTGCCAGCAGCCGTAACAGGCATGAAGCTTTCTTT. The V and J genes are TRBV5-8 and TRBJ1-1, with D tentatively TRBD1 (5 bases). From germline, CDR1 is SGHTS and CDR2 YDEGEE. V was pared by 4 bases and J by 7 bases, with 11 bases between. The CDR3 consists of 12 residues.

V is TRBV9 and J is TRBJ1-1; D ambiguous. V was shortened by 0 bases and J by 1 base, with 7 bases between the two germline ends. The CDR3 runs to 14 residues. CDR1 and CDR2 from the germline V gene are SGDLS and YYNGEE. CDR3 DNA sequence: TGTGCCAGCAGCGTAGGCCCAGAGAACACTGAAGCTTTCTTT. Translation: CASSVGPENTEAFF. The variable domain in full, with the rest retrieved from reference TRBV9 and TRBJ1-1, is DSGVTQTPKHLITATGQRVTLRCSPRSGDLSVYWYQQSLDQGLQFLIQYYNGEERAKGNILERFSAQQFPDLHSELNLSSLELGDSALYFCASSVGPENTEAFFGQGTRLTVV.

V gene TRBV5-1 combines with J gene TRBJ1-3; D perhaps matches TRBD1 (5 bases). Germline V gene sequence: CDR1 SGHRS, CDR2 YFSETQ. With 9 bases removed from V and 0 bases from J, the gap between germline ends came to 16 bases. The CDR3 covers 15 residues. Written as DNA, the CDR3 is TGCGCCACCTCAACAGGCGACTCCTCTGGAAACACCATATATTTT. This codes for CATSTGDSSGNTIYF.

CDR3 amino acids: CASSTSGRVGDTQYF. DNA of the CDR3: TGTGCCAGCTCAACTAGCGGGAGGGTAGGAGATACGCAGTATTTT. The chain employs TRBV28 and TRBJ2-3; 13 bases are shared with TRBD2. This CDR3 spans 15 amino acids. J lost 5 bases, V lost 8 bases, and 7 bases had no gene match. Germline V gene sequence: CDR1 MDHEN, CDR2 SYDVKM.

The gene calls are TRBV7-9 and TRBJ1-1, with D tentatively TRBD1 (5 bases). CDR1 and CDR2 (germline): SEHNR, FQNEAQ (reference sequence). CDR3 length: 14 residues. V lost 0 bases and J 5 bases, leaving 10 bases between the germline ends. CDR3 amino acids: CASSLAGGETEAFF. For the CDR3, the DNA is TGTGCCAGCAGCTTAGCGGGGGGAGAGACTGAAGCTTTCTTT.

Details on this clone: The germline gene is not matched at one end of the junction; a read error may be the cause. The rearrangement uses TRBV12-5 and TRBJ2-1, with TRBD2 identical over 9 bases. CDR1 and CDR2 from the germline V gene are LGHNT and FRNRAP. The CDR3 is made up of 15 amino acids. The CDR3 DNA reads TGTGCTAGTGGCTTGGGCGTAGCGGGAGAGAGAGAGCAGTTCTTC. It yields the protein CASGLGVAGEREQFF.

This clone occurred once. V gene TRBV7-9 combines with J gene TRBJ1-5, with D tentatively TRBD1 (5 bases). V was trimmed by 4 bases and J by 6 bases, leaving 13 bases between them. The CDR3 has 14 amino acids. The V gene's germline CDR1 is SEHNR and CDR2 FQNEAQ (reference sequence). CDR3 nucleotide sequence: TGTGCCAGCAGCTCAGGCCAGGGATCTCAGCCCCAGCATTTT. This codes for CASSSGQGSQPQHF.